This T cell receptor (beta chain) was identified during a study of PD-L1 blockade in urothelial cancer. About the study: Reported median T cell count for blood samples was around 140,000. General study results and limits: TCR clonality was measured in pretreatment peripheral blood. Clonality below the median predicted better survival. In blood at 3 weeks, tumor-associated clones expanded more among patients with durable benefit.

The time point is: pretreatment peripheral blood. Germline V gene lookup returns CDR1 GTSNPN and CDR2 SVGIG (reference sequence). The CDR3 spans 11 residues. Between the trimmed V and J ends, which lost 3 bases and 11 bases, there was a span of 10 bases. Of note for this clone: Its antigen is unidentified.

The protocol was immunoSEQ multiplex PCR, while the TCRdb copy is restricted to in-frame clones and leaves out a portion. The data show fewer than 60,000 clones, with roughly 82% seen just once and 1% to 1.5% held by the top ten. The specimen comprised PBMCs, sampled around atezolizumab (anti-PD-L1) treatment. V is TRBV30 and J is TRBJ1-4; tentative D call: TRBD1 (5 bases). The receptor's source is a man in his fifties or sixties with urothelial cancer. The CDR3 loop reads CAWRTDAKLFF. The CDR3 DNA reads as TGTGCCTGGAGGACAGATGCTAAACTGTTTTTT.